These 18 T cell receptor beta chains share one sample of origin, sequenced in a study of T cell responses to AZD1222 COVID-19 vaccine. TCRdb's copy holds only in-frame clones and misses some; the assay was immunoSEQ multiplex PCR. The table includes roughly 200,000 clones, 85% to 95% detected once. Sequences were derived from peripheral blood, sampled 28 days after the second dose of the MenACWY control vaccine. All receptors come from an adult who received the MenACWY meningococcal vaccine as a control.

The CDR3, as DNA: TGCGCCAGCAGCTCCGGTGGGCCGAGGGGAGAAAAACTGTTTTTT. Its translation is CASSSGGPRGEKLFF. The chain couples TRBV5-1 to TRBJ1-4, with D perhaps matching TRBD1 (5 bases). The V gene lost 3 bases and the J gene lost 8 bases, with 17 bases spanning the gap. Germline V lookup: CDR1 SGHRS, CDR2 YFSETQ. The length of the CDR3 is 15 residues.

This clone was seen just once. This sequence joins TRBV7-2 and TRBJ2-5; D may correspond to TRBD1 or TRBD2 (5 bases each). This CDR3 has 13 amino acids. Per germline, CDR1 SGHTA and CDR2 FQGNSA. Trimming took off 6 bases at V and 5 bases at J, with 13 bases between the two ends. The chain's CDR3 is CASSSDWGETQYF. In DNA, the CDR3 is TGTGCCAGCAGTTCCGACTGGGGGGAGACCCAGTACTTC.

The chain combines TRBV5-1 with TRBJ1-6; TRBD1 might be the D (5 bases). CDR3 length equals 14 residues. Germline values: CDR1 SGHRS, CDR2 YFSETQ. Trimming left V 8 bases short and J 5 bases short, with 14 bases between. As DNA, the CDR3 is TGCGCCAGTTCGACAGAAATGAATAATTCACCCCTCCACTTT. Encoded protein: CASSTEMNNSPLHF.

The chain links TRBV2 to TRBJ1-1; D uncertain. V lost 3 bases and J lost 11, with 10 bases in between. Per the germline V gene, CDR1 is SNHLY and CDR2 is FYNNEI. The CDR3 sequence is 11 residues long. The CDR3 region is CASSERRRAFF. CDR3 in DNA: TGTGCCAGCAGTGAGCGTAGGAGGGCTTTCTTT.

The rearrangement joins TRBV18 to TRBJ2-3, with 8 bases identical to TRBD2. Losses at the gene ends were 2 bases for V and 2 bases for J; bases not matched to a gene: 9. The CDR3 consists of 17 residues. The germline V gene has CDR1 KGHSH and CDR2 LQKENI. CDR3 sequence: CASSPGGTRGATDTQYF. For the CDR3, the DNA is TGTGCCAGCTCACCAGGGGGGACTAGAGGAGCCACAGATACGCAGTATTTT.

The CDR3 spells CASSRGDRVISNYGYTF. The CDR3 DNA follows: TGTGCCAGCAGCCGTGGGGACAGGGTAATATCTAACTATGGCTACACCTTC. J is TRBJ1-2 and V is TRBV11-2; TRBD1 agrees at 9 bases. This CDR3 is built from 17 residues. V trimming: 5 bases; J trimming: 0 bases; junction bases outside the gene matches: 10. CDR1 is SGHAT and CDR2 is FQNNGV in the germline V gene.

This chain's CDR3 is CASTRTDYGYTF. The CDR3 DNA follows: TGTGCCAGCACTAGAACAGACTATGGCTACACCTTC. This sequence joins TRBV6-6 and TRBJ1-2, with D uncertain. Trimming took off 7 bases at V and 3 bases at J, with 9 bases between the two ends. The CDR3 is 12 residues long. CDR1 is MNHNY, CDR2 SVGAGI, per germline (reference sequence).

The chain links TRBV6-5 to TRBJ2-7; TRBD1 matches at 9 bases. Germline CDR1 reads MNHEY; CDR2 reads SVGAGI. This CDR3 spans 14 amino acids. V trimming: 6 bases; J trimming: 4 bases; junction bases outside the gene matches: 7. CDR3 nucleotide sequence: TGTGCCAGCAGCCCACAGGGGGCAATATACGAGCAGTACTTC. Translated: CASSPQGAIYEQYF.

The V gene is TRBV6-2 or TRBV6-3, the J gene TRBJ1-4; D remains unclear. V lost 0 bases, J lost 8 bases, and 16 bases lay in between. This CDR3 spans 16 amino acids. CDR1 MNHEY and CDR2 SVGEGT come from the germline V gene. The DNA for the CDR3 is TGTGCCAGCAGTTACTCTCCGGGCCGGGCTGGCGAAAAACTGTTTTTT. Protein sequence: CASSYSPGRAGEKLFF.

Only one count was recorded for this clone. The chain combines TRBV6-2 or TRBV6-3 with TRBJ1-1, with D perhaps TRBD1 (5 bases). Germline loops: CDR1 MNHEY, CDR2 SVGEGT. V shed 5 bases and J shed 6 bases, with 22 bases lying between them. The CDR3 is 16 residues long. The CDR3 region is CASSKPFAGGSSEAFF. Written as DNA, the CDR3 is TGTGCCAGCAGTAAGCCCTTCGCCGGGGGGAGCTCTGAAGCTTTCTTT.

The chain's CDR3 is CASSGRDRAFLNTEAFF. The DNA for the CDR3 is TGTGCCAGCAGCGGCCGGGACAGGGCCTTTTTGAACACTGAAGCTTTCTTT. The chain is built from TRBV5-6 and TRBJ1-1; TRBD1 matches 9 bases. Germline CDR1 SGHDT, CDR2 YYEEEE. The V gene end was trimmed by 4 bases and the J gene end by 0 bases; junction bases not matched to a gene: 10. This CDR3 comprises 17 residues.

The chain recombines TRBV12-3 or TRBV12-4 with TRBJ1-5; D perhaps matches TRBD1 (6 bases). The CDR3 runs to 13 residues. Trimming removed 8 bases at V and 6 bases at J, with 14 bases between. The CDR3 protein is CASGGGGIQPQHF. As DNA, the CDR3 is TGTGCCAGCGGAGGGGGGGGAATTCAGCCCCAGCATTTT.

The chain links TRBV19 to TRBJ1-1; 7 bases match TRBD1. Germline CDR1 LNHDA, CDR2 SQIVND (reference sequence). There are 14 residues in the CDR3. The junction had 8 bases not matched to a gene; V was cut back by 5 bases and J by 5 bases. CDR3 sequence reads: CASSPRQGGTEAFF. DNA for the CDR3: TGTGCCAGTAGTCCTCGACAGGGAGGGACTGAAGCTTTCTTT.

DNA for the CDR3: TGTGCCAGCAGCCCGGGGGGGCCGAACACCGGGGAGCTGTTTTTT. This sequence encodes CASSPGGPNTGELFF. V gene TRBV2 combines with J gene TRBJ2-2; 8 bases are shared with TRBD2. Germline V CDR1 and CDR2: SNHLY, FYNNEI. This CDR3 contains 15 residues. With 6 bases clipped from V and 0 bases from J, the junction kept 3 bases outside the gene matches.

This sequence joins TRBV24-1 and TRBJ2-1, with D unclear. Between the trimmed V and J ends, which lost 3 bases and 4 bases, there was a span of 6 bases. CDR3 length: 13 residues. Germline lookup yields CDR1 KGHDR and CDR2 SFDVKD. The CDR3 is CATSDRVYNEQFF. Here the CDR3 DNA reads TGTGCCACCAGTGATCGAGTGTACAATGAGCAGTTCTTC.

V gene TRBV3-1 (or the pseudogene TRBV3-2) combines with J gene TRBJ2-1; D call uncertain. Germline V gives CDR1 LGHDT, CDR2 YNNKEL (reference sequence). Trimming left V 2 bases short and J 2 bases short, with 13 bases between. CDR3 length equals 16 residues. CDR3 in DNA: TGTGCCAGCAGCCAAAACCAAAAAACCCCCTACAATGAGCAGTTCTTC. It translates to CASSQNQKTPYNEQFF.

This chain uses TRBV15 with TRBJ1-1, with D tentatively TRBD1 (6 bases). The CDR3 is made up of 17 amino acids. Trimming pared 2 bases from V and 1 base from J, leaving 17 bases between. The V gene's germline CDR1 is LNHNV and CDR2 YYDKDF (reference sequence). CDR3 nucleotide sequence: TGTGCCACCAGCAGATCGTACCCCGGGACAACGAACACTGAAGCTTTCTTT. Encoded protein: CATSRSYPGTTNTEAFF.

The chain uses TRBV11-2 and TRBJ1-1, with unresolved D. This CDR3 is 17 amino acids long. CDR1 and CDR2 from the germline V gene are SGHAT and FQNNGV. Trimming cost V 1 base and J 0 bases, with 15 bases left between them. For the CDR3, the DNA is TGTGCCAGCAGCTTAGTGTACGGCCTCCGCTTGAACACTGAAGCTTTCTTT. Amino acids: CASSLVYGLRLNTEAFF.